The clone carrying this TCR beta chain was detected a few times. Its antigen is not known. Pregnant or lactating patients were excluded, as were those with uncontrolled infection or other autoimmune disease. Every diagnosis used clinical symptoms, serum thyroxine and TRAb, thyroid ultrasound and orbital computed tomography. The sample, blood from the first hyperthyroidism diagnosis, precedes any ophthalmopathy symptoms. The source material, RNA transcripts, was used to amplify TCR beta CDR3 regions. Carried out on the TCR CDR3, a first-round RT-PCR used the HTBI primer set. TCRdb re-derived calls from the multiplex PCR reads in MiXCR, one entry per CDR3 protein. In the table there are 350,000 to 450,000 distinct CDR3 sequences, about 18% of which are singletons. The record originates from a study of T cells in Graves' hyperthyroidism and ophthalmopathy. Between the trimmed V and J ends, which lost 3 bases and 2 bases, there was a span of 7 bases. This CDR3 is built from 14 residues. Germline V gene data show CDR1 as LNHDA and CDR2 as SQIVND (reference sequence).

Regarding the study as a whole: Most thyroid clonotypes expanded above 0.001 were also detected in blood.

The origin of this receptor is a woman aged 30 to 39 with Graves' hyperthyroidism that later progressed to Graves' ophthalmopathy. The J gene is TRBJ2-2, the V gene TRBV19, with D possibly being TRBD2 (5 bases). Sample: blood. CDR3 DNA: TGTGCCAGTAGTATGCGGGTCAACACCGGGGAGCTGTTTTTT. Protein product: CASSMRVNTGELFF.